The entry below gives a single TCR beta chain sequence along with its context. The data derive from a study of T cells after somatic rescue of genetic block. The assay was immunoSEQ multiplex PCR, and TCRdb's table has in-frame clones only and misses some. The sample carries tens of thousands of clones, 92% recorded once. The germline V gene has CDR1 SGHAT and CDR2 FQNNGV. CDR3 length: 16 amino acids. V was pared by 1 base and J by 3 bases, with 15 bases between. This chain links TRBV11-2 with TRBJ2-5; D is uncertain. The sequence was collected from a man aged 35-49 years. Sequencing input: peripheral blood mononuclear cells (PBMCs). This chain's CDR3 is CASSLAPRATKETQYF. In DNA, the CDR3 is TGTGCCAGCAGCTTAGCCCCAAGGGCAACCAAAGAGACCCAGTACTTC.